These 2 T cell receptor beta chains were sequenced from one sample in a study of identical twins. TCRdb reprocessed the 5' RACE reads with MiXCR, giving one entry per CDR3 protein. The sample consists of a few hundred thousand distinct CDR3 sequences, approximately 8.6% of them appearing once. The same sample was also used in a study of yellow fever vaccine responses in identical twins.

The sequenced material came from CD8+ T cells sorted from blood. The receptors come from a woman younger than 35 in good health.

The CDR3 region is CASSFGTSASQFF. CDR3 sequence (DNA): TGTGCCAGCAGTTTCGGGACTAGCGCCTCCCAGTTCTTC. The gene calls are TRBV28 and TRBJ2-1, with 10 bases lining up with TRBD2. Germline V gives CDR1 MDHEN, CDR2 SYDVKM. V lost 3 bases and J lost 13; bases outside the gene matches: 6. There are 13 residues in the CDR3.

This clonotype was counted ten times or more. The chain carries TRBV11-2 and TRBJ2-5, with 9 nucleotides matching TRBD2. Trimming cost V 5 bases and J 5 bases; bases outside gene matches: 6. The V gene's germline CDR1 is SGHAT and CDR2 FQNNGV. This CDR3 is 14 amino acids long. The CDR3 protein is CASSAGTSWETQYF. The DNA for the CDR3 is TGTGCCAGCAGCGCTGGGACTAGCTGGGAGACCCAGTACTTC.